This T cell receptor (beta chain) was documented in a study of human T cells and chemical hapten exposure. Whole-study context: Once 0.01% DPC had been applied to the upper back by patch test, readings were taken at 6 days.

The time point was: patch test 2, 6 weeks after DPC sensitization. The treatment here: therapeutic diphenylcyclopropenone sensitization with weekly scalp DPC. The library attached unique molecular identifiers to individual cDNA molecules. One entry per CDR3 protein, called by TCRdb with MiXCR from the RACE reads. The sample gives about 96,000 distinct CDR3 sequences, around 9.3% of which show up once; about 2% is in the top ten. The receptor was isolated from a woman aged 40 to 50 with alopecia areata. Some clones in this sample may be carry-over from other donors' samples. Source: whole blood, taken in connection with sensitization to the hapten diphenylcyclopropenone (DPC).

The CDR3, as DNA: TGTGCCAGCTCACCACCAAACACAGATACGCAGTATTTT. It is translated as CASSPPNTDTQYF. The chain recombines TRBV18 with TRBJ2-3; D uncertain. The germline V gene has CDR1 KGHSH and CDR2 LQKENI. Trimming took 0 bases from V and 2 from J, leaving 3 bases between them. There are 13 residues in the CDR3.